This T cell receptor (beta chain) is drawn from a study of shared clonotypes between healthy human individuals. Overall study: The donors, two women and three men, were aged 18 to 49. Study results and caveats: Depth was large, yet rarefaction showed that sorted-subset sequencing was incomplete. Non-shared clonotypes showed lower generation probabilities than clonotypes common to all four donors.

Of note for this clone: Its antigen is not known.

Terminally differentiated effector memory CD45RA+ cells were excluded from the naive CD8 cells, which were CD45RO-negative and positively selected for CCR7. Donors comprised healthy HIV-negative adults lacking recent acute infections or vaccinations. Germline V gives CDR1 MGHRA, CDR2 YSYEKL. CDR3 length equals 18 residues. Trimming removed 5 bases at V and 3 bases at J, with 24 bases between. Only in-frame clones appear in the TCRdb table, and some are missing; sequencing was by immunoSEQ multiplex PCR. The data hold around 1.9 million clones, with roughly 91% observed a single time. The chain recombines TRBV4-1 with TRBJ2-3, with D unresolved. Material for sequencing was naive CD8+ T cells from PBMCs. This receptor was obtained from a man between 18 and 35 years old in good health. Some clones in this sample may be carry-over from other donors' samples. Here the CDR3 reads CASSSMGPRRPGTDTQYF. CDR3 in DNA: TGCGCCAGCAGCTCGATGGGCCCGAGACGACCTGGGACAGATACGCAGTATTTT.